This paragraph reports one T cell receptor (beta chain). Its antigen is still unknown. Its ends do not fully match the called genes, so a read error is possible. The sample originates from a study of T cell responses to AZD1222 COVID-19 vaccine. Findings of the study overall: Females made up more of the donors, who were largely white British, and clonal diversity may have come out too low. Dominant CD4 TCR responses targeted spike regions 160-218 and 743-854.

Clones were read by immunoSEQ multiplex PCR, and TCRdb kept only the in-frame ones, dropping some. Among more than 100,000 clones listed, about nine tenths were seen once. This sequence was found in an adult in good health. The sample in question was peripheral blood, obtained on day 0 of AZD1222 vaccination.

The CDR3 region is CASSQGPSGYLF. Written as DNA, the CDR3 is TGTGCCAGCAGCCAAGGCCCTAGCGGTTACCTCTTC. V gene TRBV3-1 (or the pseudogene TRBV3-2) combines with J gene TRBJ2-7; 7 bases match TRBD2. The CDR3 extends over 12 amino acids. The germline V gene has CDR1 LGHDT and CDR2 YNNKEL (reference sequence).